The rows below give T cell receptor beta chains drawn from one sample of a study of post-analysis software for immune sequencing data. TCRdb analysed the PCR reads with MiXCR anew, one entry per CDR3 protein. Here the sample spans hundreds of thousands of distinct CDR3 sequences, about 40% being singletons. The sequenced material came from blood. The receptor source for this set is a girl between 5 and 17 years old with multiple sclerosis. The CDR3 runs from the conserved cysteine through the conserved F or W. A D gene is named only where the DNA matches it firmly. Size is stated for part of the rows, as once, few or many counts, or as a class when the clone is expanded.

v_call	d_call	clone_size	j_call	cdr3_aa	cdr3_nt
TRBV5-6	TRBD2	.	TRBJ2-5	CASSLAWTSRVRTETQYF	TGTGCCAGCAGCTTGGCGTGGACTAGCAGGGTTCGCACGGAGACCCAGTACTTC
TRBV20-1	TRBD2	few	TRBJ2-1	CSAMGLAEIFEQFF	TGCAGTGCTATGGGACTAGCGGAGATCTTTGAGCAGTTCTTC
TRBV12-3/TRBV12-4	TRBD2	.	TRBJ2-2	CASSLWTSGRYTGELFF	TGTGCCAGCAGTCTATGGACTAGCGGGAGGTACACCGGGGAGCTGTTTTTT
TRBV10-2	.	few	TRBJ1-5	CASRSGQGNQPQHF	TGCGCCAGCAGATCCGGACAAGGCAATCAGCCCCAGCATTTT
TRBV29-1	.	.	TRBJ1-6	CSAKTRSNSPLHF	TGCAGCGCCAAGACCAGGAGTAATTCACCCCTCCACTTT
TRBV3-1	.	.	TRBJ1-2	CASSHTAFFDGYTF	TGTGCCAGCAGCCATACCGCCTTTTTTGATGGCTACACCTTC
TRBV12-3/TRBV12-4	.	.	TRBJ2-5	CASSLYLGETQYF	TGTGCCAGCAGTTTGTACTTAGGGGAGACCCAGTACTTC
TRBV7-9	.	.	TRBJ1-4	CASSLLLEEEKLFF	TGTGCCAGCAGCCTACTACTAGAGGAGGAAAAACTGTTTTTT
TRBV5-5	TRBD2	.	TRBJ2-1	CASRIGGTSGWTSYNEQFF	TGTGCCAGCAGGATAGGAGGGACTAGTGGGTGGACATCCTACAATGAGCAGTTCTTC
TRBV3-1	.	.	TRBJ2-1	CASSQDRAGRYNGQFF	TGTGCCAGCAGCCAAGATCGCGCGGGCAGATACAATGGGCAGTTCTTC
TRBV20-1	.	few	TRBJ2-3	CSARLDQITDTQYF	TGCAGTGCTAGATTGGACCAAATCACAGATACGCAGTATTTT